These T cell receptor beta chains were read from a single sample in a study of identical twins. One entry per CDR3 protein, called by TCRdb with MiXCR from the 5' RACE reads. The sample holds approximately 490,000 distinct CDR3 sequences, under 25% seen once. A further study also used this sample, focusing on yellow fever vaccine responses in identical twins.

Sequences were obtained from CD4+ T cells sorted from blood. These receptors were obtained from a woman between 18 and 30 years old in good health. CDR3s include the opening cysteine and the closing phenylalanine or tryptophan. D genes are given only for firm matches. Clone size is not always given. Where it is, it says once, few, many or a class for expanded clones.

CDR3 length,V gene,D gene,J gene,clone size,CDR3 DNA,CDR3 protein
16,TRBV12-3/TRBV12-4,TRBD2,TRBJ2-3,few,TGTGCCAGCAAAGTCGTTGGAGCGGGAGGGGTAGATACGCAGTATTTT,CASKVVGAGGVDTQYF
13,TRBV20-1,NA,TRBJ2-2,NA,TGCAGTGCTGCGGGCTCGAACACCGGGGAGCTGTTTTTT,CSAAGSNTGELFF
16,TRBV20-1,NA,TRBJ2-3,NA,TGCAGTGCTAGAGATCCGAGGTGGGACGGCACAGATACGCAGTATTTT,CSARDPRWDGTDTQYF
16,TRBV11-2,NA,TRBJ1-2,NA,TGTGCCAGCAGCTTGGGACACATAGTTCCTAACTATGGCTACACCTTC,CASSLGHIVPNYGYTF
15,TRBV7-9,NA,TRBJ1-2,NA,TGTGCCAGCAGCTTAGGATGGCCGGAGAACTATGGCTACACCTTC,CASSLGWPENYGYTF
15,TRBV7-2,NA,TRBJ2-3,few,TGTGCCAGCAGCTTAGTAACAGCGTCCACAGATACGCAGTATTTT,CASSLVTASTDTQYF
14,TRBV18,NA,TRBJ1-6,NA,TGTGCCAGCTCACCTAAAGGGCCTACTTCACCCCTCCACTTT,CASSPKGPTSPLHF
15,TRBV7-9,NA,TRBJ1-1,NA,TGTGCCAGCAGCTTAGAGGGGAGCGTGGGCACTGAAGCTTTCTTT,CASSLEGSVGTEAFF
15,TRBV20-1,TRBD1,TRBJ2-4,NA,TGCAGTGCTAGAGAGGGACAGCTAGCCAAAAACATTCAGTACTTC,CSAREGQLAKNIQYF
10,TRBV20-1,NA,TRBJ2-3,NA,TGCAGCACTACCACAGATACGCAGTATTTT,CSTTTDTQYF
15,TRBV27,TRBD1,TRBJ1-1,NA,TGTGCCAGCAGTAAAGGGACAGTCAGGGGTTCTGAAGCTTTCTTT,CASSKGTVRGSEAFF
14,TRBV6-1,NA,TRBJ2-1,NA,TGTGCCAGCAGCGGGGCTGGCTCGTACAATGAGCAGTTCTTC,CASSGAGSYNEQFF
14,TRBV20-1,TRBD1,TRBJ2-3,few,TGCAGTGCTAGTTTTGGACAGGGTCTGGATACGCAGTATTTT,CSASFGQGLDTQYF
16,TRBV7-2,NA,TRBJ2-7,NA,TGTGCCAGCAGCTTAGCGGGCCCAGATCCCCGCCGGGAGCAGTACTTC,CASSLAGPDPRREQYF
16,TRBV9,TRBD1,TRBJ2-2,NA,TGTGCCAGCAGCGCCGGACTGGGACAGGGCACCGGGGAGCTGTTTTTT,CASSAGLGQGTGELFF
16,TRBV2,TRBD2,TRBJ2-1,NA,TGTGCCAGCAGTGACTTGACTAGCGGGAGGGCCAATGAGCAGTTCTTC,CASSDLTSGRANEQFF
15,TRBV10-3,NA,TRBJ2-5,few,TGTGCCATCAGTGAGTCGGTTGCCGGGGGAGAGACCCAGTACTTC,CAISESVAGGETQYF
14,TRBV14,NA,TRBJ2-2,NA,TGTGCCAGCAGCCAAGCCGGATACACCGGGGAGCTGTTTTTT,CASSQAGYTGELFF
13,TRBV6-6,NA,TRBJ1-2,NA,TGTGCCAGCAGATTAAGGTGGGGGGACGGCTACACCTTC,CASRLRWGDGYTF
15,TRBV12-3/TRBV12-4,NA,TRBJ2-2,NA,TGTGCCAGCAGTCCAGACAGGTGGAACACCGGGGAGCTGTTTTTT,CASSPDRWNTGELFF
16,TRBV24-1,TRBD2,TRBJ2-1,NA,TGTGCCACCAGTGACCCGGGACTAGCGGCGTACAATGAGCAGTTCTTC,CATSDPGLAAYNEQFF
15,TRBV5-1,NA,TRBJ1-4,few,TGCGCCAGCAGCTACAACAGGGAGGGCGATGAAAAACTGTTTTTT,CASSYNREGDEKLFF
15,TRBV5-6,TRBD1,TRBJ1-2,NA,TGTGCCAGCAGCACCTGGGACAGGGTTAACTATGGCTACACCTTC,CASSTWDRVNYGYTF
13,TRBV2,NA,TRBJ1-5,NA,TGTGCCAGCAGGGGGCTCGGCAATCAGCCCCAGCATTTT,CASRGLGNQPQHF
16,TRBV24-1,NA,TRBJ2-1,NA,TGTGCCACCGATTCAGGACGGACCAGCTCCTACAATGAGCAGTTCTTC,CATDSGRTSSYNEQFF
16,TRBV20-1,TRBD2,TRBJ2-1,few,TGCAGTGCTCTCGGACTAGCGGGAAATTCCTACAATGAGCAGTTCTTC,CSALGLAGNSYNEQFF
16,TRBV5-1,TRBD2,TRBJ2-5,NA,TGCGCCAGCAGCAAATTCCGGACTAGCGGGGAAGAGACCCAGTACTTC,CASSKFRTSGEETQYF
14,TRBV15,NA,TRBJ1-4,NA,TGTGCCACCAGCAGAGACAGGGTGACTGAAAAACTGTTTTTT,CATSRDRVTEKLFF
13,TRBV2,NA,TRBJ1-2,few,TGTGCCAGCAGTGAACCGACCGCCTATGGCTACACCTTC,CASSEPTAYGYTF
17,TRBV5-1,TRBD2,TRBJ2-1,once,TGCGCCAGCAGCCTACGATCCCTAGCGGGTACCTACAATGAGCAGTTCTTC,CASSLRSLAGTYNEQFF
15,TRBV10-3,NA,TRBJ2-3,NA,TGTGCCATCAGTGAGGGATCCATTTGGGCAGATACGCAGTATTTT,CAISEGSIWADTQYF
16,TRBV5-1,NA,TRBJ2-1,few,TGCGCCAGCGGATTACGCAGCCACAGCTCCTACAATGAGCAGTTCTTC,CASGLRSHSSYNEQFF
14,TRBV10-3,TRBD2,TRBJ2-1,NA,TGTGCCATCAGTCCAGCGGGAACCTACAATGAGCAGTTCTTC,CAISPAGTYNEQFF
15,TRBV12-3/TRBV12-4,NA,TRBJ1-5,NA,TGTGCCAGCAGCTGGACCGTAAATAGCAATCAGCCCCAGCATTTT,CASSWTVNSNQPQHF
14,TRBV20-1,TRBD2,TRBJ2-7,NA,TGCAGTGCTAGGCCCCCGGGGGGTACCTACGAGCAGTACTTC,CSARPPGGTYEQYF
17,TRBV3-1,NA,TRBJ2-2,few,TGTGCCAGCAGCCGTCGACTCGGGGGCCCATTGACCGGGGAGCTGTTTTTT,CASSRRLGGPLTGELFF
13,TRBV7-6,NA,TRBJ1-1,NA,TGTGCCAGCAGCTTTGACGTGAACACTGAAGCTTTCTTT,CASSFDVNTEAFF
13,TRBV6-6,NA,TRBJ1-4,few,TGTGCCAGCAGATGGAGAACTAATGAAAAACTGTTTTTT,CASRWRTNEKLFF
13,TRBV20-1,NA,TRBJ2-3,NA,TGCAGTGCTTGGGGGACTAGCACAGATACGCAGTATTTT,CSAWGTSTDTQYF
18,TRBV4-1,TRBD2,TRBJ2-3,NA,TGCGCCAGCAGCCAAGCCGGTAGCGGGGGGGCTAGCACAGATACGCAGTATTTT,CASSQAGSGGASTDTQYF
12,TRBV29-1,NA,TRBJ2-5,many,TGCAGCGTTGAAGTCGGACCCTGGACCCAGTACTTC,CSVEVGPWTQYF
15,TRBV27,TRBD1,TRBJ2-7,few,TGTGCCAGCAGTACCTCGGACAGGGGGCGTTACGAGCAGTACTTC,CASSTSDRGRYEQYF
15,TRBV7-2,TRBD2,TRBJ2-7,NA,TGTGCCAGCAGATTAGGGACTAGCGGGGCCTACGAGCAGTACTTC,CASRLGTSGAYEQYF
13,TRBV29-1,NA,TRBJ1-1,few,TGCAGCCCTTGCCCGGGGGCGCACACTGAAGCTTTCTTT,CSPCPGAHTEAFF
16,TRBV7-9,TRBD1,TRBJ1-1,few,TGTGCCAGCAGCTTAGGCAGGACAGGGGGGAACACTGAAGCTTTCTTT,CASSLGRTGGNTEAFF
15,TRBV5-1,TRBD1,TRBJ2-2,few,TGCGCCAGCAGCTACGGACAGGTGCGCACCGGGGAGCTGTTTTTT,CASSYGQVRTGELFF
15,TRBV5-1,NA,TRBJ2-1,NA,TGCGCCAGCCGAATCTCTGCCGACGCCTACAATGAGCAGTTCTTC,CASRISADAYNEQFF
16,TRBV7-8,TRBD1,TRBJ2-7,NA,TGTGCCAGCAGCCCCGACAGGGGGTTAAACTCCTACGAGCAGTACTTC,CASSPDRGLNSYEQYF
14,TRBV10-2,TRBD2,TRBJ2-1,NA,TGCGCCAGCAGTGATACTAGCGGGAAAGTTGAGCAGTTCTTC,CASSDTSGKVEQFF
13,TRBV20-1,NA,TRBJ2-2,NA,TGCAGTGCGGGGGTAGCGGTCACCGGGGAGCTGTTTTTT,CSAGVAVTGELFF
15,TRBV15,TRBD2,TRBJ2-7,NA,TGTGCCACCAGCAGAGATAGCGGGAGGGGCTACGAGCAGTACTTC,CATSRDSGRGYEQYF
15,TRBV6-1,NA,TRBJ1-1,NA,TGTGCCAGCAGTCTCAGAGGGCTAATGAACACTGAAGCTTTCTTT,CASSLRGLMNTEAFF
15,TRBV5-1,NA,TRBJ2-1,NA,TGCGCCAGCAGCGGGTCTGGGATGACCTACAATGAGCAGTTCTTC,CASSGSGMTYNEQFF